The T cell receptor (beta chain) under discussion was sequenced for a study of blood T cell repertoires in COVID-19. At the level of the study: COVID-19 samples from acute and convalescent phases originated in the United States, Italy and Spain.

In terms of age and location, participants ranged from about 18 to 95 years and lived in about 25 US areas. Authors' analysis steps: Quantification of nucleated cells was approximated via reference gene primer amplification. Sequencing was performed with immunoSEQ multiplex PCR; in TCRdb, only in-frame clones are kept and a portion is missing. V and J calls and clone size follow that table, whereas D and trimming were derived from the DNA. The sample has 200,000 or so clones, about 91% seen once. The clonotype originates from a woman between 40 and 55 years old with acute COVID-19. Sequencing was carried out using PBMCs or T cells enriched from blood (not recorded which).

The CDR3 sequence: CASSLDPDYEQYV. The CDR3 DNA is TGTGCCAGCAGCTTAGATCCAGACTACGAGCAGTACGTC. V usage is TRBV7-2 and J usage is TRBJ2-7; no clear D gene. CDR3 length: 13 amino acids. CDR1 and CDR2 (germline): SGHTA, FQGNSA. Deletions cut 1 base from V and 3 bases from J, with 7 bases between.